This T cell receptor (beta chain) was captured by sequencing in a study of cytomegalovirus exposure and HLA in healthy donors. TCRdb's table, derived via immunoSEQ multiplex PCR, lists solely in-frame clones and lacks some. The sample contains about 140,000 clones, almost 85% of which appear only once. On this clone: Its antigen remains unknown.

Germline lookup yields CDR1 ENHRY and CDR2 SYGVKD. The V and J ends lost 6 bases and 4 bases, in that order; junction bases with no gene match: 5. The CDR3 covers 13 residues. Study observations and caveats: In vitro assays verified that a few CMV-associated chains recognized CMV antigens specifically.

The specimen was PBMCs. The chain employs TRBV10-3 and TRBJ1-1, with TRBD1 matching 7 bases. This TCR derives from a man aged 30-40 years in good health and CMV-seropositive. This chain's CDR3 is CAIRRQGSTEAFF. The CDR3 DNA reads TGTGCCATCAGAAGACAGGGAAGCACTGAAGCTTTCTTT.